This entry features one T cell receptor beta chain sequence. The CDR3 covers 15 residues. Per the germline V gene, CDR1 is SGHTS and CDR2 is YDEGEE. V trimming: 2 bases; J trimming: 5 bases; junction bases outside the gene matches: 1. The data were taken from a study of blood T cell repertoires in COVID-19. As for the study in general: The study drew acute and convalescent COVID-19 samples from the United States, Italy and Spain.

Participant ages covered about 18 to 100 years across 20 to 25 US areas. Authors' data handling: By means of reference gene primer amplification, nucleated cell counts were estimated. Sequencing used immunoSEQ multiplex PCR; TCRdb keeps in-frame clones, though not all of them. That table is the source of V, J and clone size, and D and trimming were worked out from the DNA. The sample has approximately 150,000 clones, roughly four fifths seen once. This receptor was identified in a woman between 50 and 59 years old with acute COVID-19. The sequencing input was PBMCs or T cells enriched from blood (not recorded which). V is TRBV5-8 and J is TRBJ2-1; 13 bases agree with TRBD2. The CDR3 reads CASSLGTSGDNEQFF. For the CDR3, the DNA is TGTGCCAGCAGCTTAGGGACTAGCGGGGACAATGAGCAGTTCTTC.